This record looks at one TCR beta chain sequence and its context. The record originates from a study of T cell changes during pregnancy in multiple sclerosis. V shed 6 bases, J shed 4 bases, and the junction held 9 bases outside the gene matches. The germline gives CDR1 KGHSH, CDR2 LQKENI. CDR3 length: 14 amino acids. Sequencing was performed with immunoSEQ multiplex PCR; in TCRdb, only in-frame clones are kept and a portion is missing. The sample has roughly 40,000 clones, roughly 90% seen once. The sequences come from CD8+ T cells from peripheral blood mononuclear cells, collected in the first trimester of pregnancy. The chain uses TRBV18 and TRBJ2-7; 7 positions match TRBD1. The clonotype originates from a female donor with multiple sclerosis, enrolled in a pregnancy study. The CDR3 DNA follows: TGTGCCAGCTCCCAGACAGGGAACGTATACGAGCAGTACTTC. Translated: CASSQTGNVYEQYF.